The T cell receptor beta chain under discussion was sequenced for a study of cytomegalovirus exposure and HLA in healthy donors. CDR1 is SGHVS, CDR2 FQNEAQ, per germline. Trimming at V came to 1 base and at J to 2 bases, leaving 14 bases not matched to a gene. The CDR3 loop spans 18 amino acids. 60 Vbeta and 13 Jbeta primers were used in PCR. Clones were read by immunoSEQ multiplex PCR, and TCRdb kept only the in-frame ones, dropping some. The repertoire holds 150,000 to 200,000 clones, with roughly 75% as singletons. This chain joins TRBV7-8 and TRBJ2-7; 7 bases map to TRBD2. This TCR came from a woman aged 40-49 years in good health and CMV-seropositive. The sequenced material came from PBMCs. The chain's CDR3 is CASSLVFRLAGSAYEQYF. CDR3 nucleotides: TGTGCCAGCAGCTTAGTATTTAGGTTAGCGGGTAGCGCCTACGAGCAGTACTTC.